A selection of T cell receptor beta chains follows, all from one sample in a study of shared clonotypes between healthy human individuals. Some clones are missing from TCRdb's copy, which holds only in-frame ones; the method was immunoSEQ multiplex PCR. The sample has about 2.4 million clones, approximately 90% seen once. Specimen: naive CD4+ T cells sorted from blood. The origin of the receptors is a man between 18 and 35 years old in good health. CDR3s leave out the opening cysteine and the closing phenylalanine or tryptophan.

V: TRBV7-8; J: TRBJ1-6; length: 15; CDR3: ASSLGTGAQGNSPLH
V: TRBV19; J: TRBJ1-5; length: 14; CDR3: ASSSLGTGNNQPQH
V: TRBV28; J: TRBJ2-2; length: 12; CDR3: ASRPGGKAGELF
V: TRBV6-5; J: TRBJ1-1; length: 11; CDR3: ASSPIGQLEAF
V: TRBV11-2; J: TRBJ2-7; length: 14; CDR3: ASSRWAGGPKYEQY
V: TRBV5-1; J: TRBJ1-3; length: 13; CDR3: ASSLDLSSGNTIY
V: TRBV7-2; J: TRBJ1-5; length: 12; CDR3: ASSPGGVNQPQH
V: TRBV18; J: TRBJ2-1; length: 15; CDR3: ASSPLHIAGAYNEQF
V: TRBV10-1; J: TRBJ2-1; length: 12; CDR3: ASSDKDSYNEQF
V: TRBV11-2; J: TRBJ2-5; length: 13; CDR3: ASSLAGGPIETQY
V: TRBV30; J: TRBJ2-1; length: 13; CDR3: AWSFRGGQFNEQF
V: TRBV7-9; J: TRBJ1-1; length: 11; CDR3: ASSSDSYTEAF
V: TRBV4-1; J: TRBJ1-6; length: 14; CDR3: ASSRFPSSYNSPLH
V: TRBV6-6; J: TRBJ2-7; length: 10; CDR3: ASNKGGYEQY
V: TRBV25-1; J: TRBJ2-7; length: 12; CDR3: ASSELGGTYEQY
V: TRBV6-1; J: TRBJ1-5; length: 12; CDR3: ASSEAGANQPQH
V: TRBV13; J: TRBJ2-1; length: 12; CDR3: ASSRGGRANEQF
V: TRBV19; J: TRBJ1-5; length: 13; CDR3: ASSTPGLGNQPQH
V: TRBV20-1; J: TRBJ2-5; length: 9; CDR3: SVYGPETQY
V: TRBV27; J: TRBJ1-4; length: 12; CDR3: ASSTGTANEKLF
V: TRBV7-9; J: TRBJ2-7; length: 11; CDR3: ASSLWLGEGKD
V: TRBV5-1; J: TRBJ2-7; length: 11; CDR3: ASSSSGGFEQY
V: TRBV19; J: TRBJ1-3; length: 12; CDR3: ASTPTGEGNTIY
V: TRBV11-2; J: TRBJ2-2; length: 14; CDR3: ASSLGQVFNTGELF
V: TRBV19; J: TRBJ2-2; length: 12; CDR3: ASSILAYTGELF
V: TRBV2; J: TRBJ2-1; length: 14; CDR3: ASSDVLAGMANEQF
V: TRBV19; J: TRBJ2-3; length: 13; CDR3: ASSILPGSTDTQY
V: TRBV11-2; J: TRBJ2-7; length: 10; CDR3: ASSAGTYEQY
V: TRBV21-1; J: TRBJ2-2; length: 15; CDR3: ASSKAPGLAAAWELF
V: TRBV10-2; J: TRBJ2-1; length: 13; CDR3: ASSDLGQRYNEQF
V: TRBV30; J: TRBJ2-7; length: 15; CDR3: AWRKGKLAGGLYEQY
V: TRBV5-1; J: TRBJ2-1; length: 13; CDR3: ASSLFQRDGNEQF
V: TRBV7-9; J: TRBJ1-5; length: 11; CDR3: ASSWDTEGPQH
V: TRBV6-4; J: TRBJ1-6; length: 12; CDR3: ASSDTGLGSPLH
V: TRBV28; J: TRBJ1-4; length: 14; CDR3: ASNSGQIGTNEKLF
V: TRBV5-1; J: TRBJ2-1; length: 13; CDR3: ASSFGTGKNNEQF
V: TRBV15; J: TRBJ2-3; length: 11; CDR3: ATSRGWGDTQY
V: TRBV10-3; J: TRBJ1-1; length: 12; CDR3: AISDPVGQAEAF
V: TRBV5-6; J: TRBJ2-2; length: 13; CDR3: ASSERQGRAGELF
V: TRBV4-2; J: TRBJ2-1; length: 14; CDR3: ASSQDTGQGYNEQF
V: TRBV25-1; J: TRBJ2-5; length: 8; CDR3: ASKSETQY
V: TRBV4-3; J: TRBJ2-7; length: 12; CDR3: ASSRWTDSYEQY
V: TRBV9; J: TRBJ2-1; length: 13; CDR3: ASSVDTSGGYEQF
V: TRBV27; J: TRBJ1-4; length: 12; CDR3: ASRRQGVGEKLF
V: TRBV7-2; J: TRBJ2-3; length: 14; CDR3: ASTLKLGTGTDTQY
V: TRBV6-6; J: TRBJ2-2; length: 11; CDR3: ACGTANTGELF
V: TRBV7-9; J: TRBJ1-1; length: 13; CDR3: ASTPRWTVNTEAF
V: TRBV6-5; J: TRBJ1-6; length: 10; CDR3: ASSYRNSPLH
V: TRBV6-6; J: TRBJ1-2; length: 13; CDR3: ASSFSQGFNYGYT
V: TRBV5-6; J: TRBJ2-5; length: 13; CDR3: ASSLVSGVQETQY